One and the same sample provided the 20 T cell receptor beta chains below, sequenced in a study of T cell changes during pregnancy in multiple sclerosis. The protocol was immunoSEQ multiplex PCR, while the TCRdb copy is restricted to in-frame clones and leaves out a portion. The sample holds about 76,000 clones, just over 90% seen once. This material consisted of peripheral blood, taken in the second trimester of pregnancy. The receptors were gathered from a female donor with multiple sclerosis, enrolled in a pregnancy study.

This clone was seen a few times. The chain combines TRBV5-4 with TRBJ2-7, with 7 bases aligning to TRBD1. The CDR3 extends over 14 amino acids. Trimming cost V 4 bases and J 2 bases; bases outside gene matches: 6. Germline V CDR1 and CDR2: SGHNT, YYREEE (reference sequence). CDR3 amino acids: CASSALTGPYEQYF. CDR3 nucleotide sequence: TGTGCCAGCAGCGCGCTGACAGGGCCCTACGAGCAGTACTTC.

The chain recombines TRBV10-3 with TRBJ2-5; 9 bases are shared with TRBD2. The V segment lost 3 bases and the J segment 2 bases; nucleotides outside the gene matches: 4. Per the germline V gene, CDR1 is ENHRY and CDR2 is SYGVKD. The CDR3 is 15 residues long. The chain's CDR3 is CAISDSGGPQETQYF. The CDR3 region has the DNA TGTGCCATCAGTGACAGCGGGGGGCCACAAGAGACCCAGTACTTC.

CDR3 sequence reads: CASSTSGGDHNEQFF. Here the CDR3 DNA reads TGTGCCAGCAGCACTAGCGGGGGGGATCACAATGAGCAGTTCTTC. The chain combines TRBV9 with TRBJ2-1, with 13 nucleotides matching TRBD2. CDR3 length equals 15 residues. Germline V gene lookup returns CDR1 SGDLS and CDR2 YYNGEE. J gave up 5 bases and V 4 bases, and 3 bases lay outside the gene matches.

This rearrangement joins TRBV5-1 to TRBJ2-7; no clear D. The CDR3 totals 12 residues. Germline lookup yields CDR1 SGHRS and CDR2 YFSETQ. Trimming took 1 base from V and 5 from J, leaving 7 bases between them. CDR3 nucleotide sequence: TGCGCCAGCAGCTTGTCGGGTAACGAGCAGTACTTC. It is translated as CASSLSGNEQYF.

The chain links TRBV7-2 to TRBJ2-7; 9 nucleotides agree with TRBD2. J lost 2 bases, V lost 1 base, and 6 bases had no gene match. This CDR3 region has 16 residues. CDR1 is SGHTA and CDR2 is FQGNSA in the germline V gene. CDR3 DNA: TGTGCCAGCAGCTTAGTCAGTAGCGGGGGAGCCTACGAGCAGTACTTC. Its translation: CASSLVSSGGAYEQYF. Complete variable domain (other parts from reference TRBV7-2 and TRBJ2-7): GAGVSQSPSNKVTEKGKDVELRCDPISGHTALYWYRQSLGQGLEFLIYFQGNSAPDKSGLPSDRFSAERTGGSVSTLTIQRTQQEDSAVYLCASSLVSSGGAYEQYFGPGTRLTVT.

CDR3 sequence: CASSSTGSSPLHF. Here the CDR3 DNA reads TGTGCCAGCAGCTCGACAGGGTCATCACCCCTCCACTTT. The J gene is TRBJ1-6, the V gene TRBV7-2; 7 nucleotides line up with TRBD1. Per the germline V gene, CDR1 is SGHTA and CDR2 is FQGNSA. V was pared by 4 bases and J by 10 bases, with 4 bases of the junction left unmatched. This CDR3 is 13 amino acids long.

The rearrangement uses TRBV9 and TRBJ1-4; perhaps TRBD1 as D (6 bases). Germline V CDR1 and CDR2: SGDLS, YYNGEE. The CDR3 sequence is 14 residues long. V lost 4 bases and J lost 8, with 15 bases in between. The CDR3 DNA reads TGTGCCAGCAGCCCTGCAGGGGCGAGAGAAAAACTGTTTTTT. Residues: CASSPAGAREKLFF.

The genes are TRBV30 and TRBJ1-3; D remains ambiguous. This CDR3 has 12 residues. V gave up 5 bases and J gave up 1 base, with 6 bases separating them. The germline V gene encodes CDR1 GTSNPN and CDR2 SVGIG (reference sequence). The CDR3 DNA follows: TGTGCCTGGGCGGGGTCTGGAAACACCATATATTTT. This codes for CAWAGSGNTIYF.

The genes are TRBV5-1 and TRBJ2-5; TRBD2 matches at 10 bases. Germline CDR1 SGHRS, CDR2 YFSETQ. V lost 4 bases to trimming and J lost 5 bases; unmatched junction nucleotides: 14. The CDR3 is made up of 17 amino acids. The CDR3 protein is CASSETGLAGVGETQYF. The CDR3 DNA follows: TGCGCCAGCAGCGAAACTGGGCTAGCGGGGGTCGGGGAGACCCAGTACTTC. Complete variable domain (other parts from reference TRBV5-1 and TRBJ2-5): KAGVTQTPRYLIKTRGQQVTLSCSPISGHRSVSWYQQTPGQGLQFLFEYFSETQRNKGNFPGRFSGRQFSNSRSEMNVSTLELGDSALYLCASSETGLAGVGETQYFGPGTRLLVL.

The genes are TRBV12-2 and TRBJ1-5; TRBD1, the table's D call, was not compared with the DNA. TRBV12-2 is a recognized pseudogene. The CDR3 has 16 amino acids. The CDR3 sequence: CASRTDRVWGNQPQHF. CDR3 in DNA: TGTGCAAGTCGCACTGACAGGGTCTGGGGGAATCAGCCCCAGCATTTT.

This chain uses TRBV27 with TRBJ2-1, with D possibly being TRBD1 (6 bases). Germline V gene sequence: CDR1 MNHEY, CDR2 SMNVEV (reference sequence). The CDR3 has 19 residues. With 4 bases removed from V and 0 bases from J, the gap between germline ends came to 22 bases. The CDR3 loop reads CASSSRMDSFKDSYNEQFF. The CDR3 coding sequence is TGTGCCAGCAGTTCCCGAATGGACAGCTTTAAAGACTCCTACAATGAGCAGTTCTTC.

The chain couples TRBV15 to TRBJ2-3, with 12 positions matching TRBD2. J lost 6 bases, V lost 3 bases, and 7 bases had no gene match. CDR1 LNHNV and CDR2 YYDKDF come from the germline V gene (reference sequence). CDR3 length equals 16 residues. The DNA of the CDR3 is TGTGCCACCAGCAGTTACTCCGGGACTAGCGGGGATACGCAGTATTTT. Amino acids: CATSSYSGTSGDTQYF.

The V and J genes are TRBV2 and TRBJ2-2, with 7 bases fitting TRBD1. The CDR3 has 15 residues. The V segment lost 6 bases and the J segment 2 bases; nucleotides outside the gene matches: 6. Germline values: CDR1 SNHLY, CDR2 FYNNEI. CDR3 residues: CASRADRSNTGELFF. The CDR3, as DNA: TGTGCCAGCAGGGCGGACAGGAGTAACACCGGGGAGCTGTTTTTT.

The genes are TRBV7-6 and TRBJ2-3, with 8 bases lining up with TRBD2. After removal of 5 bases from V and 6 bases from J, the junction contained 7 bases not matched to a gene. The length of the CDR3 is 14 residues. Germline assignment: CDR1 SGHVS and CDR2 FNYEAQ. CDR3 bases: TGTGCCAGCAGCCCCCGGGGGGGCTGGGATACGCAGTATTTT. Its translation: CASSPRGGWDTQYF. Using reference TRBV7-6 and TRBJ2-3 for the parts outside the CDR3, the full variable domain is GAGVSQSPRYKVTKRGQDVALRCDPISGHVSLYWYRQALGQGPEFLTYFNYEAQQDKSGLPNDRFSAERPEGSISTLTIQRTEQRDSAMYRCASSPRGGWDTQYFGPGTRLTVL.

The chain is built from TRBV27 and TRBJ2-4, with D possibly TRBD1 on 5 matching bases. This CDR3 contains 15 residues. Deletions cut 2 bases from V and 1 base from J, with 9 bases between. From germline, CDR1 is MNHEY and CDR2 SMNVEV (reference sequence). CDR3 residues: CASSLSAGAKNIQYF. The DNA of the CDR3 is TGTGCCAGCAGTTTAAGTGCAGGGGCCAAAAACATTCAGTACTTC.

The chain links TRBV29-1 to TRBJ2-7; TRBD2 aligns across 7 bases. V trimming: 3 bases; J trimming: 6 bases; junction bases outside the gene matches: 2. This CDR3 comprises 11 residues. Germline V CDR1 and CDR2: SQVTM, ANQGSEA. The CDR3 region has the DNA TGCAGCGTTGAGGGGGGGTCCGAGCAGTACTTC. The encoded protein is CSVEGGSEQYF.

The chain joins TRBV4-2 to TRBJ1-1, with 10 bases fitting TRBD1. CDR3 size: 16 residues. Per the germline V gene, CDR1 is LGHNA and CDR2 is YNFKEQ. J was trimmed by 8 bases and V by 4 bases; bases with no gene match: 13. The CDR3 sequence is CASSRGQGYVGQEAFF. DNA of the CDR3: TGTGCCAGCAGCCGGGGACAGGGGTACGTAGGACAAGAAGCTTTCTTT.

This chain uses TRBV29-1 with TRBJ1-2, with 7 bases lining up with TRBD1. The germline V gene encodes CDR1 SQVTM and CDR2 ANQGSEA. There are 13 residues in the CDR3. J lost 12 bases, V lost 1 base, and 11 bases had no gene match. The CDR3 bases are TGCAGCGTTGAAGGAACAGGGGCGAAGGGTGACACCTTC. This translates into CSVEGTGAKGDTF.

V and J are TRBV6-4 and TRBJ2-3; TRBD2 matches at 11 bases. Unmatched junction bases numbered 15, after V lost 10 bases and J lost 6 bases. The germline gives CDR1 MRHNA, CDR2 SNTAGT. CDR3 length: 16 amino acids. CDR3 bases: TGTGCCACCCCGTCCAAACTAGCGGGGGACAGGGATACGCAGTATTTT. It codes for CATPSKLAGDRDTQYF.

This clone appeared a single time. V is TRBV6-5 and J is TRBJ2-5, with 8 positions matching TRBD2. CDR1 and CDR2 (germline): MNHEY, SVGAGI. This CDR3 contains 15 residues. Trimming at V came to 3 bases and at J to 2 bases, leaving 5 bases not matched to a gene. The CDR3 region has the DNA TGTGCCAGCAGTTATAGGGGGACTAGGCAAGAGACCCAGTACTTC. It codes for CASSYRGTRQETQYF.